The rows below give T cell receptor beta chains drawn from one sample of a study of blood T cell repertoires in COVID-19. Libraries were prepared by immunoSEQ multiplex PCR; TCRdb keeps only in-frame clonotypes and omits some of them. The sample shows roughly 200,000 clones, roughly 80% of them seen only once. Sequences were obtained from peripheral blood. All receptors derive from a woman between 40 and 55 years old with COVID-19, enrolled during active disease. Both conserved end residues are part of each CDR3. Each record gives: D gene, clone size, V gene, J gene, CDR3 DNA, CDR3 protein. D genes are given only for firm matches. Some rows have no size entry. The others give once, few or many, or a class for an expanded clone.

d_call: TRBD1
clone_size: once
v_call: TRBV6-1
j_call: TRBJ2-1
cdr3_nt: TGTGCCAGCAGTGACCCGCCCGGGACAGTCAATGAGCAGTTCTTC
cdr3_aa: CASSDPPGTVNEQFF

d_call: TRBD1
clone_size: .
v_call: TRBV6-5
j_call: TRBJ2-3
cdr3_nt: TGTGCCAGCAGTTACAGGGACAGGGCCCAAGATACGCAGTATTTT
cdr3_aa: CASSYRDRAQDTQYF

d_call: .
clone_size: .
v_call: TRBV7-7
j_call: TRBJ2-1
cdr3_nt: TGTGCTAGCAGCCTTTCTCTTACAAACAATGAGCAGTTCTTC
cdr3_aa: CASSLSLTNNEQFF

d_call: TRBD1
clone_size: .
v_call: TRBV7-8
j_call: TRBJ1-2
cdr3_nt: TGTGCCAGCAGCTTGACAGGGCCAAACTATGGCTACACCTTC
cdr3_aa: CASSLTGPNYGYTF

d_call: .
clone_size: .
v_call: TRBV4-1
j_call: TRBJ1-4
cdr3_nt: TGCGCCAGCAGCGATACAGGGTTGGGCGAAAAACTGTTTTTT
cdr3_aa: CASSDTGLGEKLFF

d_call: TRBD2
clone_size: .
v_call: TRBV5-6
j_call: TRBJ2-2
cdr3_nt: TGTGCCAGCAGCAGCAGACTAGCGGTCACCGGGGAGCTGTTTTTT
cdr3_aa: CASSSRLAVTGELFF

d_call: TRBD2
clone_size: .
v_call: TRBV12-5
j_call: TRBJ2-3
cdr3_nt: TGTGCTAGTGCCCAGCGGGAGGGCCACACAGATACGCAGTATTTT
cdr3_aa: CASAQREGHTDTQYF

d_call: TRBD2
clone_size: .
v_call: TRBV2
j_call: TRBJ2-7
cdr3_nt: TGTGCCAGCAAACGCACTAGCGGAGGATACGAGCAGTACTTC
cdr3_aa: CASKRTSGGYEQYF

d_call: .
clone_size: .
v_call: TRBV2
j_call: TRBJ1-1
cdr3_nt: TGTGCCAGCAGTGAAGCGGTCAGGGCCACTGAAGCTTTCTTT
cdr3_aa: CASSEAVRATEAFF

d_call: .
clone_size: few
v_call: TRBV10-3
j_call: TRBJ2-7
cdr3_nt: TGTGGTACAACCCGGGGGGCAGGATACGAGCAGTACTTC
cdr3_aa: CGTTRGAGYEQYF

d_call: .
clone_size: .
v_call: TRBV29-1
j_call: TRBJ2-1
cdr3_nt: TGCAGCGTTGAAGATGCGGACAATTCTTACAATGAGCAGTTCTTC
cdr3_aa: CSVEDADNSYNEQFF

d_call: .
clone_size: .
v_call: TRBV15
j_call: TRBJ2-5
cdr3_nt: TGTGCCACCAGCAAGGGGCAGAAAGAGACCCAGTACTTC
cdr3_aa: CATSKGQKETQYF

d_call: TRBD1
clone_size: once
v_call: TRBV9
j_call: TRBJ2-7
cdr3_nt: TGTGCCAGCAGCGCCGATATCACAGGGGTCTACGAGCAGTACTTC
cdr3_aa: CASSADITGVYEQYF

d_call: TRBD1
clone_size: .
v_call: TRBV30
j_call: TRBJ1-6
cdr3_nt: TGTGCCTGGAGTGTAGGACAGGGGGGCTCACCCCTCCACTTT
cdr3_aa: CAWSVGQGGSPLHF

d_call: .
clone_size: .
v_call: TRBV29-1
j_call: TRBJ1-1
cdr3_nt: TGCAGCGTTGAGGAGGGGAGCAGGGTTGCGGCAGTGGAAGCTTTCTTT
cdr3_aa: CSVEEGSRVAAVEAFF

d_call: TRBD2
clone_size: .
v_call: TRBV11-3
j_call: TRBJ2-1
cdr3_nt: TGTGCCAGCAGCTTAGGACTAGCGGGATCCTACAATGAGCAGTTCTTC
cdr3_aa: CASSLGLAGSYNEQFF

d_call: TRBD1
clone_size: once
v_call: TRBV29-1
j_call: TRBJ2-5
cdr3_nt: TGCAGCGCCCAGGGGGCTGAGACCCAGTACTTC
cdr3_aa: CSAQGAETQYF

d_call: .
clone_size: few
v_call: TRBV6-2/TRBV6-3
j_call: TRBJ2-7
cdr3_nt: TGTGCCAGCAGTTACTCGAGGTCCTACGAGCAGTACTTC
cdr3_aa: CASSYSRSYEQYF

d_call: TRBD1
clone_size: .
v_call: TRBV18
j_call: TRBJ1-1
cdr3_nt: TGTGCCAGCTCTTCGGGACAGCTCTCCCTTATGAACACTGAAGCTTTCTTT
cdr3_aa: CASSSGQLSLMNTEAFF

d_call: .
clone_size: .
v_call: TRBV2
j_call: TRBJ2-3
cdr3_nt: TGTGCCAGCAAGGCCGGTTTGGGAGCAGATACGCAGTATTTT
cdr3_aa: CASKAGLGADTQYF

d_call: .
clone_size: few
v_call: TRBV20-1
j_call: TRBJ2-1
cdr3_nt: TGCAGTGCGAGACTAGTGGTTGAGCAGTTCTTC
cdr3_aa: CSARLVVEQFF

d_call: TRBD1
clone_size: .
v_call: TRBV15
j_call: TRBJ1-4
cdr3_nt: TGTGCCACCAGCAGGAATCAACCGGGACAGGGAGAAAAACTGTTTTTT
cdr3_aa: CATSRNQPGQGEKLFF

d_call: .
clone_size: few
v_call: TRBV19
j_call: TRBJ1-5
cdr3_nt: TGTGCCAGTAGTATAGTAGGCGGGCAGCCCCAGCATTTT
cdr3_aa: CASSIVGGQPQHF

d_call: TRBD2
clone_size: .
v_call: TRBV19
j_call: TRBJ2-7
cdr3_nt: TGTGCCAGTAGTATCTCGGCGGGGGCCTACGAGCAGTACTTC
cdr3_aa: CASSISAGAYEQYF

d_call: TRBD2
clone_size: few
v_call: TRBV7-9
j_call: TRBJ2-7
cdr3_nt: TGTGCCAGCAGCTTAGCAGCTAGCGGGAGCTACGAGCAGTACTTC
cdr3_aa: CASSLAASGSYEQYF

d_call: .
clone_size: .
v_call: TRBV5-1
j_call: TRBJ2-7
cdr3_nt: TGCGCCAGCAGCTTGGATCCCGGGAGCTACGAGCAGTACTTC
cdr3_aa: CASSLDPGSYEQYF

d_call: TRBD1
clone_size: .
v_call: TRBV11-2
j_call: TRBJ2-2
cdr3_nt: TGTGCCAGCAGCGGTGGGCATCAGGGGGCTACCGGGGAGCTGTTTTTT
cdr3_aa: CASSGGHQGATGELFF

d_call: .
clone_size: .
v_call: TRBV14
j_call: TRBJ2-1
cdr3_nt: TGTGCCAGCAGCCAAGTTATTAGTGGGGCTAGCTCCTACAATGAGCAGTTCTTC
cdr3_aa: CASSQVISGASSYNEQFF

d_call: .
clone_size: .
v_call: TRBV18
j_call: TRBJ1-1
cdr3_nt: TGTGCCAGCTCACAGGGGTCTGAAGCTTTCTTT
cdr3_aa: CASSQGSEAFF

d_call: .
clone_size: few
v_call: TRBV5-6
j_call: TRBJ2-1
cdr3_nt: TGTGCCAGCAGGGAGGAGGGTTCGCCCGAGGGCTACAATGAGCAGTTCTTC
cdr3_aa: CASREEGSPEGYNEQFF

d_call: TRBD1
clone_size: many
v_call: TRBV4-1
j_call: TRBJ1-2
cdr3_nt: TGCGCCAGCAGCCAGGGGACAGGGGGTAGGGATGGCTACACCTTC
cdr3_aa: CASSQGTGGRDGYTF

d_call: .
clone_size: .
v_call: TRBV3-1/TRBV3-2
j_call: TRBJ2-7
cdr3_nt: TGTGCCAGCAGCCAGTTGGCCGACGAGCAGTACTTC
cdr3_aa: CASSQLADEQYF

d_call: TRBD1
clone_size: .
v_call: TRBV27
j_call: TRBJ2-3
cdr3_nt: TGTGCCAGCAGTTTTTTGGGACAGGGCACAGATACGCAGTATTTT
cdr3_aa: CASSFLGQGTDTQYF

d_call: TRBD2
clone_size: .
v_call: TRBV9
j_call: TRBJ2-1
cdr3_nt: TGTGCCAGCAGCGTAGAGGGACTAGCGTTGAATGAGCAGTTCTTC
cdr3_aa: CASSVEGLALNEQFF

d_call: TRBD2
clone_size: .
v_call: TRBV9
j_call: TRBJ2-1
cdr3_nt: TGTGCCAGCAGCGTCCAACTAGCGGGAGGGCCTGGTGAGCAGTTCTTC
cdr3_aa: CASSVQLAGGPGEQFF

d_call: .
clone_size: .
v_call: TRBV4-2
j_call: TRBJ1-6
cdr3_nt: TGTGCCAGCAGCCTCATGCCGAGTACAGGGCTCAATTCACCCCTCCACTTT
cdr3_aa: CASSLMPSTGLNSPLHF

d_call: TRBD1
clone_size: .
v_call: TRBV2
j_call: TRBJ1-3
cdr3_nt: TGTGCCAGCCTCCAAAAGGACAGGGTTGGAAACACCATATATTTT
cdr3_aa: CASLQKDRVGNTIYF

d_call: TRBD2
clone_size: few
v_call: TRBV7-3
j_call: TRBJ2-2
cdr3_nt: TGTGCCAGCAGCTTACGCGTCGCGGGGGGCCTGAACACCGGGGAGCTGTTTTTT
cdr3_aa: CASSLRVAGGLNTGELFF

d_call: .
clone_size: once
v_call: TRBV27
j_call: TRBJ2-5
cdr3_nt: TGTGCCAGCAGTTTACGGTACGAAGAGACCCAGTACTTC
cdr3_aa: CASSLRYEETQYF

d_call: TRBD2
clone_size: few
v_call: TRBV18
j_call: TRBJ2-3
cdr3_nt: TGTGCCAGCTCACCAAGGGTCTTGAAGCGGGAGACAGATACGCAGTATTTT
cdr3_aa: CASSPRVLKRETDTQYF

d_call: TRBD2
clone_size: .
v_call: TRBV27
j_call: TRBJ2-7
cdr3_nt: TGTGCCAGCAGTTTACGGGCTAGCGGGAGGGCTTACGAGCAGTACTTC
cdr3_aa: CASSLRASGRAYEQYF

d_call: TRBD2
clone_size: .
v_call: TRBV28
j_call: TRBJ2-3
cdr3_nt: TGTGCCAGCAGTTTAACTAGCGGCCATACGCAGTATTTT
cdr3_aa: CASSLTSGHTQYF